This TCR beta chain comes out of a study of beta chain features in type 1 diabetes. Details on this clone: Antigen specificity is unknown.

Expressed TCRB transcripts got sequenced, as all isolated RNA was reverse transcribed. Profiled with immunoSEQ multiplex PCR; TCRdb holds only in-frame clones, not every one. The sample carries hundreds of thousands of clones, around an eighth recorded once. Study findings and constraints: Type 1 diabetes patients had moderately but significantly shorter TCRB CDR3s in all four CD4+ subsets.

The sequence was obtained from a man aged 18 to 35 with type 1 diabetes. Sequenced: naive CD4+ T cells from blood.

The CDR3 spells CALSTGGSGANVLTF. Written as DNA, the CDR3 is TGTGCGTTATCTACAGGGGGTTCTGGGGCCAACGTCCTGACTTTC. This sequence joins TRBV30 and TRBJ2-6, with 8 bases matching TRBD1. CDR1 is GTSNPN, CDR2 SVGIG, per germline (reference sequence). The CDR3 is 15 amino acids.